The 30 T cell receptor beta chains in this list originate from one sample, sequenced in a study of monozygotic twins with cystic fibrosis. Only in-frame clones appear in the TCRdb table, and some are missing; sequencing was by immunoSEQ multiplex PCR. The data show around 20,000 clones, roughly nine tenths seen once. The sample comprised blood. The receptors originated from a girl aged 2-10 years with cystic fibrosis.

The gene calls are TRBV5-4 and TRBJ2-3; 10 nucleotides match TRBD2. After removal of 4 bases from V and 2 bases from J, the junction contained 13 bases not matched to a gene. Germline-derived CDR1 and CDR2 are SGHNT and YYREEE (reference sequence). There are 18 residues in the CDR3. The DNA of the CDR3 is TGTGCCAGCAGCCATCATTCTATAGCGGGAGGTGCCACAGATACGCAGTATTTT. Amino acids: CASSHHSIAGGATDTQYF.

The chain links TRBV6-5 to TRBJ2-7, with D unresolved. The ends were cut back, 6 bases at V and 4 bases at J, with 13 bases in the middle. The CDR3 totals 13 residues. In germline, CDR1 is MNHEY, CDR2 SVGAGI. The CDR3 protein is CASSPLGYYEQYF. The CDR3 nucleotides read TGTGCCAGCAGCCCCCTTGGGTATTACGAGCAGTACTTC.

The chain recombines TRBV28 with TRBJ1-1; TRBD1 aligns across 10 bases. Unmatched junction bases numbered 13, after V lost 7 bases and J lost 5 bases. CDR3 length equals 16 residues. Germline CDR1 reads MDHEN; CDR2 reads SYDVKM. CDR3 sequence: CASTRGTGVRGTEAFF. DNA of the CDR3: TGTGCCAGCACCCGGGGGACAGGGGTGAGGGGGACTGAAGCTTTCTTT.

The count of this clone is one. The gene calls are TRBV7-9 and TRBJ1-3; TRBD1 is a possible D gene (6 bases). The V end lost 2 bases, the J end lost 4 bases, and 12 bases lay between the germline ends. Germline V gene lookup returns CDR1 SEHNR and CDR2 FQNEAQ (reference sequence). The length of the CDR3 is 15 residues. The CDR3: CASSLPQGAGNTIYF. The DNA of the CDR3 is TGTGCCAGCAGCTTACCACAGGGTGCAGGAAACACCATATATTTT.

The J gene is TRBJ2-3, the V gene TRBV7-8; the match to TRBD2 covers 7 bases. The trim removed 5 bases at V and 5 bases at J, leaving 7 bases unmatched. Looked up from germline, CDR1 is SGHVS and CDR2 is FQNEAQ. This CDR3 has 14 amino acids. The CDR3 bases are TGTGCCAGCAGCCTCGCGGGGGAGCGAGATACGCAGTATTTT. It is translated as CASSLAGERDTQYF.

The chain couples TRBV6-5 to TRBJ2-3; TRBD2 matches at 11 bases. The V gene's germline CDR1 is MNHEY and CDR2 SVGAGI. V was pared by 6 bases and J by 1 base, with 3 bases of the junction left unmatched. There are 15 residues in the CDR3. The CDR3 coding sequence is TGTGCCAGCAGGACTAGCGGGAAGGGCACAGATACGCAGTATTTT. Residues: CASRTSGKGTDTQYF.

The genes are TRBV7-9 and TRBJ2-3; D tentatively reads TRBD1 or TRBD2 (5 bases each). CDR1 SEHNR and CDR2 FQNEAQ come from the germline V gene (reference sequence). V lost 1 base, J lost 5 bases, and 10 bases lay in between. This CDR3 has 14 amino acids. CDR3 protein: CASSLEGGGDTQYF. The CDR3 DNA is TGTGCCAGCAGCTTAGAGGGTGGGGGAGATACGCAGTATTTT.

The genes are TRBV4-2 and TRBJ2-1; the D gene is possibly TRBD1 (6 bases). The germline V and J ends were trimmed by 5 bases and 8 bases, with 13 bases remaining between them. This CDR3 has 13 residues. CDR1 is LGHNA and CDR2 is YNFKEQ in the germline V gene. The CDR3 protein is CASSKTGLDEQFF. The CDR3 region has the DNA TGTGCCAGCAGCAAAACAGGGCTCGATGAGCAGTTCTTC.

The gene calls are TRBV4-2 and TRBJ2-5; 10 bases match TRBD2. With V trimmed by 0 bases and J by 1 base, 8 bases remained unmatched. This CDR3 has 18 amino acids. CDR1 and CDR2 from the germline V gene are LGHNA and YNFKEQ. As DNA, the CDR3 is TGTGCCAGCAGCCAAGATTCTGGGGCTAGCGGGAGCCAAGAGACCCAGTACTTC. It encodes CASSQDSGASGSQETQYF.

Here the CDR3 reads CASSPSRGSPTPQHF. CDR3 coding DNA: TGTGCCAGCAGTCCGAGCAGGGGGTCACCTACGCCCCAGCATTTT. This sequence joins TRBV6-1 and TRBJ1-5, with TRBD1 identical over 7 bases. The CDR3 contains 15 residues. The germline V gene has CDR1 MNHNS and CDR2 SASEGT. Trimming cost V 5 bases and J 9 bases; bases outside gene matches: 13.

The V gene is TRBV13, the J gene TRBJ2-1, with D unclear. CDR1 is PRHDT, CDR2 FYEKMQ, per germline (reference sequence). Trimming cost V 0 bases and J 12 bases, with 18 bases left between them. This CDR3 spans 15 amino acids. In DNA form, the CDR3 reads TGTGCCAGCAGCTTAGGAAGTGGGGTTCAATCTGGGCAGTTCTTC. Residues: CASSLGSGVQSGQFF.

The chain carries TRBV7-9 and TRBJ2-3; D is unresolved. Trimming pared 5 bases from V and 2 bases from J, leaving 11 bases between. CDR3 length equals 14 residues. Per germline, CDR1 SEHNR and CDR2 FQNEAQ (reference sequence). The CDR3 here is CASSAVSATDTQYF. CDR3 sequence (DNA): TGTGCCAGCAGCGCCGTCTCCGCCACAGATACGCAGTATTTT.

The chain couples TRBV4-1 to TRBJ1-3; unclear D gene. V was cut by 0 bases and J by 0 bases, with 6 bases left in between. In germline, CDR1 is MGHRA, CDR2 YSYEKL. The CDR3 is 15 residues long. In nucleotides, the CDR3 is TGCGCCAGCAGCCAAGACAACACCTCTGGAAACACCATATATTTT. Translation gives CASSQDNTSGNTIYF.

This rearrangement joins TRBV4-1 to TRBJ2-7, with no clear D. Germline CDR1 is MGHRA and CDR2 is YSYEKL. The CDR3 sequence is 15 residues long. Trimming took 0 bases from V and 0 from J, leaving 9 bases between them. CDR3 coding DNA: TGCGCCAGCAGCCAAGAACGTATATCCTCCTACGAGCAGTACTTC. This codes for CASSQERISSYEQYF.

V usage is TRBV7-2 and J usage is TRBJ2-5, with 14 nucleotides matching TRBD2. The CDR3 is 16 residues long. Germline CDR1 is SGHTA and CDR2 is FQGNSA. J gave up 4 bases and V 4 bases, and 5 bases lay outside the gene matches. The CDR3 region has the DNA TGTGCCAGCAGCTCTAGACTAGCGGGAGGGAGAGAGACCCAGTACTTC. It translates to CASSSRLAGGRETQYF.

The gene calls are TRBV9 and TRBJ1-1; D is possibly TRBD1 (5 bases). Trimming pared 3 bases from V and 3 bases from J, leaving 9 bases between. The CDR3 is 13 amino acids. Germline V gene data show CDR1 as SGDLS and CDR2 as YYNGEE. CDR3 bases: TGTGCCAGCAGCGCCGACAGAGACACTGAAGCTTTCTTT. Translation: CASSADRDTEAFF. The variable domain in full, completed from reference TRBV9 and TRBJ1-1, reads DSGVTQTPKHLITATGQRVTLRCSPRSGDLSVYWYQQSLDQGLQFLIQYYNGEERAKGNILERFSAQQFPDLHSELNLSSLELGDSALYFCASSADRDTEAFFGQGTRLTVV.

The chain has TRBV15 and TRBJ1-1, with a weak D call TRBD1 (5 bases). Germline V gene lookup returns CDR1 LNHNV and CDR2 YYDKDF (reference sequence). The CDR3 contains 14 residues. Between the trimmed V and J ends, which lost 5 bases and 5 bases, there was a span of 15 bases. Here the CDR3 DNA reads TGTGCCACCAGCCCCCCCAAGGGGCGAACTGAAGCTTTCTTT. It codes for CATSPPKGRTEAFF.

J is TRBJ2-3 and V is TRBV15, with D perhaps TRBD2 (5 bases). This CDR3 has 14 amino acids. The germline gives CDR1 LNHNV, CDR2 YYDKDF (reference sequence). The V end lost 3 bases, the J end lost 9 bases, and 16 bases lay between the germline ends. The CDR3, as DNA: TGTGCCACCAGCAGTAAGACCGTCCCGGGGACGCAGTATTTT. Translating gives CATSSKTVPGTQYF.

The rearrangement links TRBV10-3 to TRBJ1-4, with D possibly TRBD1 on 6 matching bases. The germline V gene has CDR1 ENHRY and CDR2 SYGVKD. Trimming pared 9 bases from V and 13 bases from J, leaving 21 bases between. This CDR3 is 13 amino acids long. CDR3 nucleotides: TGTGCCATTGGCCGGGACAATCAAGAATTACTGTTTTTT. It translates to CAIGRDNQELLFF.

The chain employs TRBV19 and TRBJ2-1; D gene unclear. Trimming left V 3 bases short and J 3 bases short, with 6 bases between. This CDR3 has 13 residues. CDR1 is LNHDA, CDR2 SQIVND, per germline (reference sequence). The DNA of the CDR3 is TGTGCCAGTAGTATTGCAGGCTACAATGAGCAGTTCTTC. Its protein product is CASSIAGYNEQFF.

V gene TRBV10-3 combines with J gene TRBJ1-1, with a weak D call TRBD1 (5 bases). Between the trimmed V and J ends, which lost 3 bases and 1 base, there was a span of 9 bases. Germline V gives CDR1 ENHRY, CDR2 SYGVKD. The CDR3 consists of 14 residues. The DNA of the CDR3 is TGTGCCATCAGTGAATCGCAGGGGAACACTGAAGCTTTCTTT. Translated, it gives CAISESQGNTEAFF.

This chain links TRBV2 with TRBJ2-5, with D possibly matching TRBD2 (6 bases). The germline V and J ends were trimmed by 5 bases and 5 bases, with 12 bases remaining between them. This CDR3 is built from 13 residues. The germline V gene encodes CDR1 SNHLY and CDR2 FYNNEI. In nucleotides, the CDR3 is TGTGCCAGCAGTTTTAGCGGTGACGAGACCCAGTACTTC. This sequence encodes CASSFSGDETQYF.

V is TRBV19 and J is TRBJ1-2; no firm D call. Germline CDR1 reads LNHDA; CDR2 reads SQIVND (reference sequence). There are 16 residues in the CDR3. Trimming removed 6 bases from V and 2 bases from J, with 19 bases in between. CDR3 loop: CASRPSIGRENYGYTF. CDR3 DNA: TGTGCCAGTAGACCGAGTATAGGACGGGAAAACTATGGCTACACCTTC.

The chain is built from TRBV6-1 and TRBJ2-5, with D uncertain. Germline assignment: CDR1 MNHNS and CDR2 SASEGT. CDR3 length equals 14 residues. With 1 base removed from V and 7 bases from J, the gap between germline ends came to 13 bases. CDR3 residues: CASSEDLGSGTQYF. CDR3 DNA sequence: TGTGCCAGCAGTGAAGATCTGGGGTCAGGGACCCAGTACTTC.

The chain combines TRBV6-6 with TRBJ1-2; TRBD1 is a possible D gene (6 bases). The germline V gene has CDR1 MNHNY and CDR2 SVGAGI (reference sequence). Trimming took 7 bases from V and 4 from J, leaving 10 bases between them. This CDR3 is built from 12 residues. The CDR3: CASTQGSYGYTF. CDR3 in DNA: TGTGCCAGCACTCAGGGGTCCTATGGCTACACCTTC.

The chain uses TRBV21-1 and TRBJ2-7; the table's D call of TRBD2 was not tested on the DNA. TRBV21-1 is described as a pseudogene. The CDR3 length is 10 residues. CDR3 in amino acids: CASRCGEVYF. CDR3 in DNA: TGTGCCAGCAGGTGCGGGGAAGTGTACTTC.

There are a few counts of this clone. The chain combines TRBV30 with TRBJ1-5, with D uncertain. Trimming took 3 bases from V and 5 from J, leaving 11 bases between them. The CDR3 spans 13 residues. CDR1 and CDR2 from the germline V gene are GTSNPN and SVGIG (reference sequence). The CDR3, as DNA: TGTGCCTGGAGAGGACTGGGCCATCAGCCCCAGCATTTT. Translated, it gives CAWRGLGHQPQHF.

The gene calls are TRBV30 and TRBJ1-2; weak D call: TRBD1 (5 bases). Germline-derived CDR1 and CDR2 are GTSNPN and SVGIG (reference sequence). This CDR3 is built from 14 residues. V lost 4 bases, J lost 8 bases, and 20 bases lay in between. This CDR3 is CAWTPGQGRSGYTF. The CDR3 region has the DNA TGTGCCTGGACCCCCGGCCAGGGTCGGAGCGGCTACACCTTC. The whole variable domain, remainder taken from reference TRBV30 and TRBJ1-2, is SQTIHQWPATLVQPVGSPLSLECTVEGTSNPNLYWYRQAAGRGLQLLFYSVGIGQISSEVPQNLSASRPQDRQFILSSKKLLLSDSGFYLCAWTPGQGRSGYTFGSGTRLTVV.

CDR3 protein: CASGPTSGRAYEQFF. DNA for the CDR3: TGCGCCAGCGGTCCTACTAGCGGGAGGGCCTATGAGCAGTTCTTC. This chain joins TRBV5-1 and TRBJ2-1; 13 bases match TRBD2. In germline, CDR1 is SGHRS, CDR2 YFSETQ. This CDR3 spans 15 amino acids. With 7 bases clipped from V and 8 bases from J, the junction kept 9 bases outside the gene matches. The full variable domain, completed using reference TRBV5-1 and TRBJ2-1, is KAGVTQTPRYLIKTRGQQVTLSCSPISGHRSVSWYQQTPGQGLQFLFEYFSETQRNKGNFPGRFSGRQFSNSRSEMNVSTLELGDSALYLCASGPTSGRAYEQFFGPGTRLTVL.

This clone is a singleton in its sample. V usage is TRBV5-1 and J usage is TRBJ1-5; perhaps TRBD1 as D (6 bases). The CDR3 consists of 15 residues. Germline CDR1 and CDR2: SGHRS and YFSETQ. Trimming stripped 1 base from V and 0 bases from J, with 8 bases between. The CDR3 loop reads CASSLRGDSNQPQHF. DNA of the CDR3: TGCGCCAGCAGCTTGAGGGGGGATAGCAATCAGCCCCAGCATTTT.